This T cell receptor beta chain was found in a study of blood T cell repertoires in COVID-19. For the study at large: The United States, Italy and Spain provided the acute and convalescent COVID-19 samples. Nucleic acid was either cDNA or gDNA, and it came from T cells, B-cell-depleted T cells, or PBMCs.

In germline, CDR1 is MNHEY, CDR2 SVGAGI. V gave up 6 bases and J gave up 8 bases; unmatched junction bases: 9. The CDR3 is made up of 13 amino acids. Original processing notes: Estimation of nucleated cell counts was performed using reference gene primer amplification. Generated by immunoSEQ multiplex PCR, the TCRdb table keeps only in-frame clones and is missing some. The V and J calls and the clone size are those of that table, but D and trimming were determined from the DNA. The profile covers 100,000 to 150,000 clones, with over 75% appearing a single time and approximately 3.3% taken by the ten largest.

The source is a woman in her sixties or seventies with acute or convalescent COVID-19. This chain connects TRBV6-5 to TRBJ1-2, with 7 bases aligning to TRBD1. The sequencing input was peripheral blood. The CDR3 loop reads CASRSQGVQGYTF. CDR3 DNA sequence: TGTGCCAGCAGGTCTCAGGGGGTTCAGGGCTACACCTTC.